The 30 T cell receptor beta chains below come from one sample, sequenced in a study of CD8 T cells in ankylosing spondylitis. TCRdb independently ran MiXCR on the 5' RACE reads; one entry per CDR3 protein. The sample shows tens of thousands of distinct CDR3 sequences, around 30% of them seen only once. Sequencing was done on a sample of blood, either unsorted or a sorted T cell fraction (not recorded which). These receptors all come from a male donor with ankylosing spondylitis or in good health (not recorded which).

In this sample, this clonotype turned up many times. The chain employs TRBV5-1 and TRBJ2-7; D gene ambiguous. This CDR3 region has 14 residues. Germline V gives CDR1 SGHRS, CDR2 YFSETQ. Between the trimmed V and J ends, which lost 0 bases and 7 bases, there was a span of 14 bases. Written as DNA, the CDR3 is TGCGCCAGCAGCTTGGGGCGGAGAAACGGGGAGCAGTACTTC. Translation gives CASSLGRRNGEQYF.

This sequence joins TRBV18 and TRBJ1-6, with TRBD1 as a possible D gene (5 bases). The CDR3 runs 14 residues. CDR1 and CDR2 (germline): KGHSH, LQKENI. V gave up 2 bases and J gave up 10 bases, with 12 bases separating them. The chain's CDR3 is CASSPERGSSPLHF. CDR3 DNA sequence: TGTGCCAGCTCACCAGAAAGGGGTTCCTCACCCCTCCACTTT.

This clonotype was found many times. CDR3 residues: CASSLSGRLDTQYF. DNA of the CDR3: TGCGCCAGCAGCTTGAGCGGGAGGTTGGATACGCAGTATTTT. This sequence joins TRBV5-1 and TRBJ2-3; TRBD2 agrees at 9 bases. The length of the CDR3 is 14 residues. Germline values: CDR1 SGHRS, CDR2 YFSETQ. After removal of 1 base from V and 6 bases from J, the junction contained 3 bases not matched to a gene.

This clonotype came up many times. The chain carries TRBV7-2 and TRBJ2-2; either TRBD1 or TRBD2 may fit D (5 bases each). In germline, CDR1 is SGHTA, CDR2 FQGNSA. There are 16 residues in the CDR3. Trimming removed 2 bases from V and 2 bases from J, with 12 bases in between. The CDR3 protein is CASSLHAGTNTGELFF. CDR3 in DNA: TGTGCCAGCAGCTTACACGCCGGGACCAACACCGGGGAGCTGTTTTTT.

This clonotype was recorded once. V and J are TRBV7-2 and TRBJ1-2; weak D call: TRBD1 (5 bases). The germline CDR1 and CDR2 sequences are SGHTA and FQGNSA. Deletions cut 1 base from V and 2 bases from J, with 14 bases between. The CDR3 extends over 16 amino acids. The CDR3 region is CASSLGPAGGNYGYTF. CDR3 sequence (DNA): TGTGCCAGCAGCTTAGGTCCGGCTGGGGGGAACTATGGCTACACCTTC.

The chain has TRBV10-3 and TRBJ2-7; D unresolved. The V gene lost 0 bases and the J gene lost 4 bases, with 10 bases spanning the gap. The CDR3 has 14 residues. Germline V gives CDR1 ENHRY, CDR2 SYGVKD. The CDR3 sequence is CAISESESLYEQYV. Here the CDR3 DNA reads TGTGCCATCAGTGAGTCGGAGAGTCTGTACGAGCAGTACGTC.

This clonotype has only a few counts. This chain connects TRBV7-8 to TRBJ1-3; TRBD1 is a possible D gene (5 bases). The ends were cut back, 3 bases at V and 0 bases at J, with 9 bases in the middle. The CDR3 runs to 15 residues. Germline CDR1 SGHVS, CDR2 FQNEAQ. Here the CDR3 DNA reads TGTGCCAGCAGCTTTTCACAGGTCTCTGGAAACACCATATATTTT. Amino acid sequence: CASSFSQVSGNTIYF.

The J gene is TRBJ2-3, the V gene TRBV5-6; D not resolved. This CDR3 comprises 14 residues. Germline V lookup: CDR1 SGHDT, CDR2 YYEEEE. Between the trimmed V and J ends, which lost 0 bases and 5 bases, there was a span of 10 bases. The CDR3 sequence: CASSLARPGDTQYF. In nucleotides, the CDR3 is TGTGCCAGCAGCTTGGCCCGTCCTGGAGATACGCAGTATTTT.

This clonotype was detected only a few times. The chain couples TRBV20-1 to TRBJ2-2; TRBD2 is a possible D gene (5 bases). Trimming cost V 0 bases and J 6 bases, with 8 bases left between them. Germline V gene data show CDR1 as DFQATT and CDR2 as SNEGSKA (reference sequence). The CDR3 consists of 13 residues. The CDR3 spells CSARDRGAGELFF. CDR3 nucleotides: TGCAGTGCTAGAGATCGGGGTGCCGGGGAGCTGTTTTTT.

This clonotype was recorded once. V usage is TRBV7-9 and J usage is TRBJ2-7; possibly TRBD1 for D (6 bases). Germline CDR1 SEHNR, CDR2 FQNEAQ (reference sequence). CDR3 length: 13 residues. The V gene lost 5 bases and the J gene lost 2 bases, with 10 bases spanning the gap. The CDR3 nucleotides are TGTGCCAGCAGCGCCTACAGGGCCTACGAGCAGTACGTC. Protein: CASSAYRAYEQYV.

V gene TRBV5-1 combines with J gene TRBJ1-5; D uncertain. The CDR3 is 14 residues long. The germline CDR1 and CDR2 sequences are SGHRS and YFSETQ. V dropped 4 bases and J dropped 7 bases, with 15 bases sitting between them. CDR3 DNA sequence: TGCGCCAGCAGCGGCGGGTCACCCGGACAGCCCCAGCATTTT. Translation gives CASSGGSPGQPQHF.

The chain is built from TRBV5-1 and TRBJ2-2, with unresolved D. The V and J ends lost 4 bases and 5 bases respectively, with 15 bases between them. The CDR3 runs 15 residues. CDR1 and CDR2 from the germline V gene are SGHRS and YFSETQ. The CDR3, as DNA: TGCGCCAGCAGCGGATCCCGGGCCGCGACCGGGGAGCTGTTTTTT. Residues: CASSGSRAATGELFF. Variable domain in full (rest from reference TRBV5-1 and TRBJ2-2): KAGVTQTPRYLIKTRGQQVTLSCSPISGHRSVSWYQQTPGQGLQFLFEYFSETQRNKGNFPGRFSGRQFSNSRSEMNVSTLELGDSALYLCASSGSRAATGELFFGEGSRLTVL.

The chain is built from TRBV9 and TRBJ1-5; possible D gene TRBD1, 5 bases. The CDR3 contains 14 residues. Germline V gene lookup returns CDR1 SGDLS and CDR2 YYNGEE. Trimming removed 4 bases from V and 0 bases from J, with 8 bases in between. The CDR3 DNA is TGTGCCAGCAGCCGGGGCTATAGCAATCAGCCCCAGCATTTT. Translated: CASSRGYSNQPQHF.

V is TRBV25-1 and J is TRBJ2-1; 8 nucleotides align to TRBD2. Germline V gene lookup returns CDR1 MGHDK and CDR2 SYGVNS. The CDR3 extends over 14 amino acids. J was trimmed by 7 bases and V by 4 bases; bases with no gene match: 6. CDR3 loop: CASSGRLARNEQFF. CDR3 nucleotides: TGTGCCAGCAGTGGACGACTAGCGCGAAATGAGCAGTTCTTC.

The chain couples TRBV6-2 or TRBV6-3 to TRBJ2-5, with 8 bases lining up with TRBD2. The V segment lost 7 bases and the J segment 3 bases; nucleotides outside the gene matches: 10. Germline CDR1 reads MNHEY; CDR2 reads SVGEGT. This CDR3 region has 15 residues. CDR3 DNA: TGTGCCAGCAACCCCCTGACGGGACTAGAAGAGACCCAGTACTTC. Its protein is CASNPLTGLEETQYF.

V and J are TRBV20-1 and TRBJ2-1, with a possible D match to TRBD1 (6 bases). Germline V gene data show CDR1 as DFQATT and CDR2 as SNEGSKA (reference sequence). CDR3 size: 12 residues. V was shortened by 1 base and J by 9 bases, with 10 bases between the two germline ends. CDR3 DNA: TGCAGTGCTAGAGGGGTCAGGGGTGAGCAGTTCTTC. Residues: CSARGVRGEQFF.

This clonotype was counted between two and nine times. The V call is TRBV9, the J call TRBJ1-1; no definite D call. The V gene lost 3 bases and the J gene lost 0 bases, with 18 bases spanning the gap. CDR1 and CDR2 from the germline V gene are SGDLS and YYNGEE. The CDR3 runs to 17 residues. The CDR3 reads CASSEGGRLIMNTEAFF. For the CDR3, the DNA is TGTGCCAGCAGCGAAGGCGGGAGGCTCATTATGAACACTGAAGCTTTCTTT. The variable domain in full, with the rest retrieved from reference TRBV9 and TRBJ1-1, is DSGVTQTPKHLITATGQRVTLRCSPRSGDLSVYWYQQSLDQGLQFLIQYYNGEERAKGNILERFSAQQFPDLHSELNLSSLELGDSALYFCASSEGGRLIMNTEAFFGQGTRLTVV.

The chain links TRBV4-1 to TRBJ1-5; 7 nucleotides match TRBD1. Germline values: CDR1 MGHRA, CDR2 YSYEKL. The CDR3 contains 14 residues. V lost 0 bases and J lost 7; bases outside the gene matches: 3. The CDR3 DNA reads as TGCGCCAGCAGCCAAGACAGGGGGGGACAGCCCCAGCATTTT. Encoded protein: CASSQDRGGQPQHF.

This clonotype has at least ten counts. CDR3 DNA sequence: TGCAGCGTTGAAGGTTTCGAAGGGGGCGATTTGGCCGGGGAGCTGTTTTTT. Its protein product is CSVEGFEGGDLAGELFF. The rearrangement uses TRBV29-1 and TRBJ2-2; 7 bases line up with TRBD1. V was pared by 1 base and J by 6 bases, with 14 bases of the junction left unmatched. Germline values: CDR1 SQVTM, CDR2 ANQGSEA. The CDR3 covers 17 residues.

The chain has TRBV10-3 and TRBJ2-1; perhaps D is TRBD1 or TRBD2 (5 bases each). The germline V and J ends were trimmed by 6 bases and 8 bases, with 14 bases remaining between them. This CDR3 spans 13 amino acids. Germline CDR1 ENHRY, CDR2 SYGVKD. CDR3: CAIRTGPEDEQFF. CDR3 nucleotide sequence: TGTGCCATCAGAACGGGACCCGAAGATGAGCAGTTCTTC.

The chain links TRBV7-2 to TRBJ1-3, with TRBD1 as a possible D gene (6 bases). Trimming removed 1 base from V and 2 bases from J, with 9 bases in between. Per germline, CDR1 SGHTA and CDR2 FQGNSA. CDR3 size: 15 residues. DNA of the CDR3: TGTGCCAGCAGCTTAGTACAGGGAACTGGAAACACCATATATTTT. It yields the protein CASSLVQGTGNTIYF. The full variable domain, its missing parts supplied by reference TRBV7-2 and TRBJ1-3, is GAGVSQSPSNKVTEKGKDVELRCDPISGHTALYWYRQSLGQGLEFLIYFQGNSAPDKSGLPSDRFSAERTGGSVSTLTIQRTQQEDSAVYLCASSLVQGTGNTIYFGEGSWLTVV.

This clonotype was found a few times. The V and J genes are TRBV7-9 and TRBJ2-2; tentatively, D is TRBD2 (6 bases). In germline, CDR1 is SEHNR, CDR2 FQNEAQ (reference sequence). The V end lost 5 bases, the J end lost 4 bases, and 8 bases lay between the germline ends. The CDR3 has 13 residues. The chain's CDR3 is CASSETSTGELFF. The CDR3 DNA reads TGTGCCAGCAGCGAGACTAGCACCGGGGAGCTGTTTTTT.

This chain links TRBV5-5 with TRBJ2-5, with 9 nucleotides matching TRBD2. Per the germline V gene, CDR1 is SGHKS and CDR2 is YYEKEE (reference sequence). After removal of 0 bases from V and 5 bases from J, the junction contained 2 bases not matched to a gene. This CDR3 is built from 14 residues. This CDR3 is CASSLVRGGETQYF. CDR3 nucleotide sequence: TGTGCCAGCAGCTTGGTGCGGGGGGGGGAGACCCAGTACTTC.

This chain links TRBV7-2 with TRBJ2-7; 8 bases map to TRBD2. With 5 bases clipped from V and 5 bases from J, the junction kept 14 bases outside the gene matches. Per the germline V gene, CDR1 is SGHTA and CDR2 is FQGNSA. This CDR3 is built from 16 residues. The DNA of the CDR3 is TGTGCCAGCAGCGCATCGGGGGGGACTAGTCCCAACGAGCAGTACGTC. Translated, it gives CASSASGGTSPNEQYV.

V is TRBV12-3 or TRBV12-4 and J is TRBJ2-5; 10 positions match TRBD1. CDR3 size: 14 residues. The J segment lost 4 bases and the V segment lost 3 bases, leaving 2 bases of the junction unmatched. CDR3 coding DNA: TGTGCCAGCAGTTTCCGGGACAGGGGAGAGACCCAGTACTTC. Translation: CASSFRDRGETQYF.

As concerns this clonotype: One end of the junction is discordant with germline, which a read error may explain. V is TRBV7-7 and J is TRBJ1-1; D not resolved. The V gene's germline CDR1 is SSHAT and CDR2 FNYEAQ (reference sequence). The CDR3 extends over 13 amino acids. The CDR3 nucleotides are TGTGCTAGCAGCCCCGTGGGCCCTACTGAAGCTTTCTTT. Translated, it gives CASSPVGPTEAFF.

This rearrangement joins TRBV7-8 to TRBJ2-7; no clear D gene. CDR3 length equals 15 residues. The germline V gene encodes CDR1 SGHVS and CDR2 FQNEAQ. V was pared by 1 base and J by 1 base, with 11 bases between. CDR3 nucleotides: TGTGCCAGCAGCTTAGGGCAAGCCTTATCCTACGAGCAGTACTTC. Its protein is CASSLGQALSYEQYF. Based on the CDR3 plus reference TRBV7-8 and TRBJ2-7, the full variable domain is GAGVSQSPRYKVAKRGQDVALRCDPISGHVSLFWYQQALGQGPEFLTYFQNEAQLDKSGLPSDRFFAERPEGSVSTLKIQRTQQEDSAVYLCASSLGQALSYEQYFGPGTRLTVT.

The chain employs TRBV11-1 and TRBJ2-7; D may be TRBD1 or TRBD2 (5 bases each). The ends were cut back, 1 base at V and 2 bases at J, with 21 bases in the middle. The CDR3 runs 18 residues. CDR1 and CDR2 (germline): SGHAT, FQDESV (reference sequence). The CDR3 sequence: CASSLGPSSWDRTYEQYF. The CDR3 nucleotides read TGTGCCAGCAGCTTAGGTCCATCTTCTTGGGACCGCACCTACGAGCAGTACTTC.

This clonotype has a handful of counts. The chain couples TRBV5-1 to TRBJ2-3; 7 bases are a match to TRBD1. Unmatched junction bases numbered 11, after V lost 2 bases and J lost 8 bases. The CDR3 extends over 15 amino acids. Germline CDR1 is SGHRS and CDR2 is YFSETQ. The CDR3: CASSLGGGSGGTQYF. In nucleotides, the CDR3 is TGCGCCAGCAGCTTAGGGGGCGGGTCCGGTGGTACGCAGTATTTT.

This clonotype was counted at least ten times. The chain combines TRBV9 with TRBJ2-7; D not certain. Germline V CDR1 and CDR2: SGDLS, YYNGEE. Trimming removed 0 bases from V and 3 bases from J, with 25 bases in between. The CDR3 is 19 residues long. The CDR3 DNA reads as TGTGCCAGCAGCGTAGGAACCGACATGAGCCCAACCTCACTCTACGAGCAGTACTTC. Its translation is CASSVGTDMSPTSLYEQYF.